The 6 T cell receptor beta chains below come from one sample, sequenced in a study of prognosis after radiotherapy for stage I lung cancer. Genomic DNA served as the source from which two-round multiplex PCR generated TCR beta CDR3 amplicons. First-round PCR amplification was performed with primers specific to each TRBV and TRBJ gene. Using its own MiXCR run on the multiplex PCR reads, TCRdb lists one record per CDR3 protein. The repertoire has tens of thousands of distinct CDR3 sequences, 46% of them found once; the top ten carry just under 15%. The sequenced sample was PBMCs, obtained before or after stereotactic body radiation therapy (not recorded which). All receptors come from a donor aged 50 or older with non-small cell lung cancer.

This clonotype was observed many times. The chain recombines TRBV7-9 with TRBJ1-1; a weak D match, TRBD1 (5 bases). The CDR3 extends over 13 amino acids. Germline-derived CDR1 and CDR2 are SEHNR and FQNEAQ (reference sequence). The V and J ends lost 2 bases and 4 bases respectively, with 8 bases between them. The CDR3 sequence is CASSLPGGTEAFF. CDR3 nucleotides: TGTGCCAGCAGCTTACCGGGGGGCACTGAAGCTTTCTTT. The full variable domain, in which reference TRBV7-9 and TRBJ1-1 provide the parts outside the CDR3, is DTGVSQNPRHKITKRGQNVTFRCDPISEHNRLYWYRQTLGQGPEFLTYFQNEAQLEKSRLLSDRFSAERPKGSFSTLEIQRTEQGDSAMYLCASSLPGGTEAFFGQGTRLTVV.

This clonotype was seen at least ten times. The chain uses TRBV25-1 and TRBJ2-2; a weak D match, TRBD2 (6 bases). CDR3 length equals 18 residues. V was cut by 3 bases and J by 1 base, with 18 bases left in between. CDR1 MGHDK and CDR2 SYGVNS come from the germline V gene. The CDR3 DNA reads TGTGCCAGCAGTGAGGGGATGCTAGGAGGGCAGAACACCGGGGAGCTGTTTTTT. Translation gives CASSEGMLGGQNTGELFF.

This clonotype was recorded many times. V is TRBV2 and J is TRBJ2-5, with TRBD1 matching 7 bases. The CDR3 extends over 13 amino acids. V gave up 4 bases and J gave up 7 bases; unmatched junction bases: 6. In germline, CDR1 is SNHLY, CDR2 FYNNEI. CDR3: CASSGGQWGTQYF. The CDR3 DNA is TGTGCCAGCAGTGGGGGACAGTGGGGGACCCAGTACTTC. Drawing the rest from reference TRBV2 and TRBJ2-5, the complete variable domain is EPEVTQTPSHQVTQMGQEVILRCVPISNHLYFYWYRQILGQKVEFLVSFYNNEISEKSEIFDDQFSVERPDGSNFTLKIRSTKLEDSAMYFCASSGGQWGTQYFGPGTRLLVL.

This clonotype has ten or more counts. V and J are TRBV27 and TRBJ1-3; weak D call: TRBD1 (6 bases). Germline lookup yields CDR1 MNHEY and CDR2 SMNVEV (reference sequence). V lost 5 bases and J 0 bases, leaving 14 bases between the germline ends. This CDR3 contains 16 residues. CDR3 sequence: CASSPTLTGSGNTIYF. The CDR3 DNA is TGTGCCAGCAGTCCCACCTTGACAGGCTCTGGAAACACCATATATTTT.

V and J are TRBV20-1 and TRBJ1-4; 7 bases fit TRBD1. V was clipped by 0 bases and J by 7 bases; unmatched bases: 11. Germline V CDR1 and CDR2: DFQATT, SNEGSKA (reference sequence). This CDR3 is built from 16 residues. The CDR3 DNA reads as TGCAGTGCTAGAGACCCCTCGACAGGGTGCGTTGAAAAACTGTTTTTT. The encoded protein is CSARDPSTGCVEKLFF.

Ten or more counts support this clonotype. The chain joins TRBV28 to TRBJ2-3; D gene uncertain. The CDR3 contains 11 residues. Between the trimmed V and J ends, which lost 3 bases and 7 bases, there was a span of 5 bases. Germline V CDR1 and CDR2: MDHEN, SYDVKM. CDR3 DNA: TGTGCCAGCAGTTTGGGATATACGCAGTATTTT. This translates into CASSLGYTQYF.